These 5 T cell receptor beta chains were all obtained from the same sample, sequenced in a study of blood T cell repertoires in COVID-19. Measured with immunoSEQ multiplex PCR; TCRdb has only the in-frame clones, and not every one. Of approximately 300,000 clones in the sample, about 92% were seen once. Sequencing was done on a sample of PBMCs or T cells enriched from blood (not recorded which). Source of these receptors: a woman aged 25-40 years who had recovered from COVID-19.

The CDR3 protein is CASSGGGEDTQYF. The CDR3 region has the DNA TGTGCCAGCTCGGGGGGAGGAGAAGATACGCAGTATTTT. This chain connects TRBV18 to TRBJ2-3; possible D gene TRBD2, 6 bases. V lost 6 bases to trimming and J lost 5 bases, with 12 bases between them. The CDR3 extends over 13 amino acids. Germline V gene data show CDR1 as KGHSH and CDR2 as LQKENI.

This clone was counted only a few times. This chain uses TRBV4-1 with TRBJ1-3; D is ambiguous. This CDR3 has 16 amino acids. The V end lost 0 bases, the J end lost 4 bases, and 13 bases lay between the germline ends. Germline V gene data show CDR1 as MGHRA and CDR2 as YSYEKL. The CDR3 reads CASSQEVGPGGNTIYF. The DNA of the CDR3 is TGCGCCAGCAGCCAAGAGGTAGGGCCGGGAGGAAACACCATATATTTT.

V and J are TRBV30 and TRBJ1-6; D remains ambiguous. V lost 3 bases and J 5 bases, leaving 14 bases between the germline ends. The length of the CDR3 is 15 residues. Germline CDR1 and CDR2: GTSNPN and SVGIG (reference sequence). The CDR3 loop reads CAWSRGQTNNSPLHF. The CDR3 nucleotides are TGTGCCTGGAGCCGAGGGCAGACCAATAATTCACCCCTCCACTTT. Full variable domain (missing parts from reference TRBV30 and TRBJ1-6): SQTIHQWPATLVQPVGSPLSLECTVEGTSNPNLYWYRQAAGRGLQLLFYSVGIGQISSEVPQNLSASRPQDRQFILSSKKLLLSDSGFYLCAWSRGQTNNSPLHFGNGTRLTVT.

V and J are TRBV7-3 and TRBJ2-1; D uncertain. The CDR3 runs to 13 residues. CDR1 is SGHTA and CDR2 is FQGTGA in the germline V gene. The germline V and J ends were trimmed by 2 bases and 6 bases, with 8 bases remaining between them. The CDR3 nucleotides read TGTGCCAGCAGCTTAGGGCTGCCCAATGAGCAGTTCTTC. Translation gives CASSLGLPNEQFF.

The gene calls are TRBV5-1 and TRBJ2-3; perhaps TRBD2 as D (5 bases). This CDR3 region has 13 residues. Per germline, CDR1 SGHRS and CDR2 YFSETQ. Trimming removed 4 bases at V and 5 bases at J, with 11 bases between. The DNA of the CDR3 is TGCGCCAGCAGCCAGCGGACGGGAGATACGCAGTATTTT. Its translation is CASSQRTGDTQYF.